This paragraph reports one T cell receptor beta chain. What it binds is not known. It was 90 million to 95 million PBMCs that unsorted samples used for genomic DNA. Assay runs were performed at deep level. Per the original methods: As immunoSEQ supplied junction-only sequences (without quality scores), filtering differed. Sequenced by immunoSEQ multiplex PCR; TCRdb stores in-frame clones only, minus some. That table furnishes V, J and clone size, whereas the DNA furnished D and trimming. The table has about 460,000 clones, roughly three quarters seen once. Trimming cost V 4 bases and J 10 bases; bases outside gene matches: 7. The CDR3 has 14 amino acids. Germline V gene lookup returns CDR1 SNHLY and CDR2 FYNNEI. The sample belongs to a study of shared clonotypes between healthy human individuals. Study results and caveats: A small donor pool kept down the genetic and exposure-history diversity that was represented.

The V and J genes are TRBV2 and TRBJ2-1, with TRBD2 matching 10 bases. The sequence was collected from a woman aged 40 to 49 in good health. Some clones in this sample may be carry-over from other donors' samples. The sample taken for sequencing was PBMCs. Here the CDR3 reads CASSVGTSVNEQFF. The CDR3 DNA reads TGTGCCAGCAGTGTGGGGACTAGCGTGAACGAGCAGTTCTTC.